This is a list of T cell receptor beta chains from one sample in a study of T cell repertoires in cytomegalovirus infection. These receptors are not linked to any known antigen. MiXCR, run by TCRdb on the reads, gives a single entry per CDR3 protein. The sample lists about 890,000 distinct CDR3 sequences; about a third were seen once. This material consisted of cultured CD8+ T cells from PBMCs, taken from culture after CMV antigen stimulation. Source of these receptors: a human donor in good health (CMV status not recorded). Some clones in this sample may be carry-over from other donors' samples. The CDR3 runs from the conserved cysteine through the conserved F or W. Fields, in order: D gene, V gene, clone size, CDR3 length, J gene, CDR3 protein, CDR3 DNA. The D gene is left open where the match is weak. The listing skips clone size in some rows; elsewhere it reads once, few, many or a size class.

TRBD2	TRBV7-6	few	19	TRBJ2-5	CASSLHRRTSGGKQETQYF	TGTGCTAGCAGCCTACACCGCCGGACTAGCGGGGGGAAGCAAGAGACCCAGTACTTC
TRBD2	TRBV7-6	many	15	TRBJ2-1	CASSVSGAHYNEQFF	TGTGCCAGCAGCGTTAGCGGGGCACACTACAATGAGCAGTTCTTC
.	TRBV7-9	few	15	TRBJ2-3	CASSDRGRGTDTQYF	TGTGCCAGCAGCGACCGCGGACGGGGCACAGATACGCAGTATTTT
TRBD1	TRBV7-9	few	13	TRBJ2-5	CASSSTGGSTQYF	TGTGCCAGCAGCTCTACAGGGGGGAGCACCCAGTACTTC
.	TRBV7-9	many	15	TRBJ2-4	CASTHPQGAENIQYF	TGTGCCAGCACCCACCCCCAGGGAGCTGAAAACATTCAGTACTTC
.	TRBV7-9	.	19	TRBJ2-1	CASSLALAHRNRELNEQFF	TGTGCCAGCAGCTTAGCCCTGGCTCACCGGAACAGGGAACTCAATGAGCAGTTCTTC
TRBD1	TRBV7-3	.	15	TRBJ2-7	CASSLAQGVTYEQYF	TGTGCCAGCAGCTTAGCCCAGGGGGTAACCTACGAGCAGTACTTC
.	TRBV19	few	13	TRBJ1-1	CAIQGQSGTEAFF	TGTGCCATTCAGGGACAAAGCGGGACTGAAGCTTTCTTT
.	TRBV20-1	few	14	TRBJ1-4	CSALDSATNEKLFF	TGCAGTGCCCTGGACTCTGCAACTAATGAAAAACTGTTTTTT
.	TRBV7-3	.	16	TRBJ2-5	CASSLTSGPPGETQYF	TGTGCCAGCAGCTTAACTTCAGGCCCTCCAGGAGAGACCCAGTACTTC
.	TRBV7-6	.	13	TRBJ2-2	CASSSLAGPELFF	TGTGCCAGCTCTTCATTGGCGGGACCGGAGCTGTTTTTT
.	TRBV6-5	few	15	TRBJ2-1	CASSSGRGVYNEQFF	TGTGCCAGCAGTTCTGGCAGGGGCGTTTACAATGAGCAGTTCTTC
.	TRBV12-3/TRBV12-4	few	13	TRBJ2-4	CASSLSPRGIQYF	TGTGCCAGCAGTTTATCCCCCCGGGGCATTCAGTACTTC
.	TRBV7-6	.	17	TRBJ2-3	CASSLATVPGNRDTQYF	TGTGCCAGCAGCTTAGCGACCGTCCCCGGCAATCGGGATACGCAGTATTTT
TRBD1	TRBV7-8	many	15	TRBJ1-2	CASSLAQGAGYGYTF	TGTGCCAGCAGCTTAGCACAGGGGGCGGGTTATGGCTACACCTTC
.	TRBV6-2/TRBV6-3	.	15	TRBJ1-5	CASSFLGMGNQPQHF	TGTGCCAGCAGTTTCTTGGGGATGGGGAATCAGCCCCAGCATTTT
.	TRBV5-1	.	13	TRBJ2-3	CASSLESRDTQYF	TGCGCCAGCAGCCTGGAATCCAGGGATACGCAGTATTTT
TRBD2	TRBV7-2	few	17	TRBJ2-1	CASSLGAGEWAYNEQFF	TGTGCCAGCAGCTTAGGAGCGGGGGAATGGGCATACAATGAGCAGTTCTTC
.	TRBV9	.	13	TRBJ1-2	CASSASGDYGYTF	TGTGCCAGCAGCGCGTCAGGAGACTATGGCTACACCTTC
TRBD2	TRBV27	few	20	TRBJ2-5	CASSLFTTRRLAGSQETQYF	TGTGCCAGCAGTTTATTCACTACCCGTCGACTAGCGGGGAGTCAAGAGACCCAGTACTTC
.	TRBV7-9	few	13	TRBJ1-2	CASSPRGIDGYTF	TGTGCCAGCAGCCCCCGGGGGATTGATGGCTACACCTTC
TRBD1	TRBV7-8	many	16	TRBJ1-5	CASSLTGTGYNQPQHF	TGTGCCAGCAGCTTGACCGGGACAGGCTACAATCAGCCCCAGCATTTT
.	TRBV7-6	.	14	TRBJ1-5	CASSSSRGGQPQHF	TGTGCCAGCAGCTCATCACGAGGGGGTCAGCCCCAGCATTTT
.	TRBV4-1	.	16	TRBJ2-3	CASSQRGTASTDTQYF	TGCGCCAGCAGCCAAAGAGGGACGGCCAGCACAGATACGCAGTATTTT
TRBD2	TRBV9	.	15	TRBJ2-5	CASSPGTSGKETQYF	TGTGCCAGCAGCCCAGGAACTAGCGGTAAAGAGACCCAGTACTTC
TRBD2	TRBV6-1	few	15	TRBJ2-3	CASSPRLAGKDTQYF	TGTGCCAGCAGCCCAAGACTAGCGGGGAAAGATACGCAGTATTTT
.	TRBV20-1	few	19	TRBJ2-1	CSARDPGLSRPQHYNEQFF	TGCAGTGCTAGAGATCCTGGTCTTTCGCGGCCTCAACACTACAATGAGCAGTTCTTC
.	TRBV12-3/TRBV12-4	.	15	TRBJ2-1	CASSRQPATYNEQFF	TGTGCCAGCAGCCGTCAGCCGGCTACATACAATGAGCAGTTCTTC
.	TRBV4-1	few	17	TRBJ2-1	CASSQDRQSRSYNEQFF	TGCGCCAGCAGCCAAGATCGACAGTCCCGCTCCTACAATGAGCAGTTCTTC
.	TRBV7-9	.	20	TRBJ2-1	CASSLTRDGTFAGSYNKQFF	TGTGCCAGCAGTCTTACCCGGGACGGCACCTTCGCGGGCTCCTACAATAAGCAGTTCTTC
.	TRBV27	few	14	TRBJ2-1	CASQPGGPYNEQFF	TGTGCCAGCCAACCGGGGGGCCCGTACAATGAGCAGTTCTTC
.	TRBV4-1	.	14	TRBJ2-5	CASSRDFRGETQYF	TGCGCCAGCAGCCGGGACTTCCGTGGAGAGACCCAGTACTTC
TRBD1	TRBV20-1	once	14	TRBJ1-5	CSAHPGQRNQPQHF	TGCAGTGCACACCCGGGACAGCGCAATCAGCCCCAGCATTTT
.	TRBV15	many	15	TRBJ2-1	CATSRDRSSYNEQFF	TGTGCCACCAGCAGGGATCGAAGCTCCTACAATGAGCAGTTCTTC
TRBD1	TRBV5-5	few	14	TRBJ1-6	CASSFRQGNPPLHF	TGTGCCAGCAGCTTTAGACAGGGAAACCCACCCCTCCACTTT
TRBD1	TRBV25-1	.	14	TRBJ1-5	CASKGQGADQPQHF	TGTGCCAGCAAGGGACAGGGGGCGGATCAGCCCCAGCATTTT
.	TRBV7-9	.	16	TRBJ2-3	CASSFPGAPSTDTQYF	TGTGCCAGCAGCTTCCCGGGGGCACCTAGCACAGATACGCAGTATTTT
TRBD1	TRBV12-3/TRBV12-4	many	17	TRBJ2-7	CASSLVGDRDTPYEQYF	TGTGCCAGCAGTTTAGTAGGGGACAGGGATACGCCCTACGAGCAGTACTTC
.	TRBV4-1	few	14	TRBJ1-1	CASSQESADTEAFF	TGCGCCAGCAGCCAAGAATCGGCCGATACTGAAGCTTTCTTT
.	TRBV6-5	once	14	TRBJ1-2	CASSYGTVDYGYTF	TGTGCCAGCAGTTACGGGACGGTAGACTATGGCTACACCTTC
.	TRBV7-8	many	15	TRBJ2-3	CASSRQRANTDTQYF	TGTGCCAGCAGCCGACAGAGGGCCAACACAGATACGCAGTATTTT
.	TRBV4-3	.	14	TRBJ1-2	CASSPRQSVDGYTF	TGCGCCAGCTCTCCGAGGCAGTCTGTGGATGGCTACACCTTC
.	TRBV6-5	once	13	TRBJ1-1	CASSYSEGREAFF	TGTGCCAGCAGTTACTCGGAAGGGAGGGAAGCTTTCTTT
.	TRBV5-4	.	11	TRBJ1-1	CASSLRDKAFF	TGTGCCAGCAGCTTGCGGGACAAAGCTTTCTTT
.	TRBV24-1	.	15	TRBJ2-4	CATQDSLLAKNIQYF	TGTGCCACGCAAGACTCACTCCTTGCCAAAAACATTCAGTACTTC
.	TRBV27	many	13	TRBJ2-1	CASSLSKLNEQFF	TGTGCCAGCAGTTTATCTAAGCTTAATGAGCAGTTCTTC